What follows describes a single TCR beta chain. The entry originates in a study of blood T cell repertoires in COVID-19. The method was immunoSEQ multiplex PCR; TCRdb's version includes in-frame clones alone and lacks a portion of them. The table records around 500,000 clones, 70% to 90% of them present only once. V lost 1 base to trimming and J lost 6 bases, with 15 bases between them. Germline V gene data show CDR1 as KGHSH and CDR2 as LQKENI. CDR3 length equals 15 residues. The genes are TRBV18 and TRBJ1-1; D is possibly TRBD1 (5 bases). Sequencing input: PBMCs or T cells enriched from blood (not recorded which). The receptor comes from a woman in her sixties who had recovered from COVID-19. CDR3 bases: TGTGCCAGCTCACCACGAAACCGGACAAGCGCTGAAGCTTTCTTT. Encoded protein: CASSPRNRTSAEAFF.